This T cell receptor beta chain was obtained from a study of blood T cell repertoires in COVID-19. Study-wide background: Researchers got acute and convalescent COVID-19 samples from the United States, Italy and Spain. PBMCs, B-cell-depleted T cells, or T cells were the source of the cDNA or gDNA that made up the material.

In the authors' workflow: Reference gene primer amplification gave nucleated cell count estimates. Measured with immunoSEQ multiplex PCR; TCRdb has only the in-frame clones, and not every one. V, J and clone size derive from that table, while D and trimming were established from the DNA sequence. This table has around 130,000 clones, approximately 80% appearing once. The CDR3 consists of 14 residues. Deletions cut 7 bases from V and 3 bases from J, with 16 bases between. Germline CDR1 is SGHNT and CDR2 is YYREEE (reference sequence). Sample: peripheral blood. This sequence was found in a woman aged 45-60 years with acute or convalescent COVID-19. V gene TRBV5-4 combines with J gene TRBJ2-5; the D gene is possibly TRBD2 (5 bases). CDR3 in DNA: TGTGCCAGCCAAGCGGAGTCTGCCAAAGAGACCCAGTACTTC. It codes for CASQAESAKETQYF. Drawing the rest from reference TRBV5-4 and TRBJ2-5, the complete variable domain is ETGVTQSPTHLIKTRGQQVTLRCSSQSGHNTVSWYQQALGQGPQFIFQYYREEENGRGNFPPRFSGLQFPNYSSELNVNALELDDSALYLCASQAESAKETQYFGPGTRLLVL.